This T cell receptor (beta chain) comes out of a study of T cells in Graves' hyperthyroidism and ophthalmopathy (dated by TCRdb to between 2019 and 2020). Some background on the complete study: Peripheral blood was collected at initial diagnosis, before any treatment. A discovery cohort of about 100 patients, about 43 with Graves' ophthalmopathy and approximately 60 with stable Graves' hyperthyroidism, was used to find distinguishing TCR V-J signatures. Prospective prediction of ophthalmopathy was tested in an independent validation cohort consisting of 18 hyperthyroidism patients and about 17 patients who later progressed to ophthalmopathy. The 100 discovery patients were randomly split 7:3 into training and test sets. In roughly six Graves' hyperthyroidism patients, the study also compared T-cell repertoires from thyroid tissue with T-cell repertoires from blood. Following sampling, methimazole starting at 30 mg daily was given to hyperthyroidism patients, and high-dose intravenous methylprednisolone was given to ophthalmopathy patients. TCR Vbeta CDR3 sequencing of fewer than 150 peripheral blood samples (fewer than 45 ophthalmopathy, about 80 hyperthyroidism and some 17 progressor patients) is reported in the paper. Results and caveats for the whole study, not just this receptor: A 13 V-J signature model separated ophthalmopathy from stable hyperthyroidism, with approximately 86% sensitivity and roughly 82% specificity in cross-validation and 80%/75% in testing. In validation, the model predicted progression to ophthalmopathy a median of around six months before onset, with about 64% sensitivity and almost 75% specificity. Most expanded thyroid clonotypes (frequency above 0.001) were also detected in blood, suggesting blood repertoires may reflect thyroid immune responses. No statistical method was used to set the sample size in advance, and investigators knew the group allocation.

Via the germline V gene, CDR1 is MDHEN and CDR2 SYDVKM. The trim is 9 bases for V and 3 bases for J, with a gap of 14 bases between the germline ends. Spanning cysteine to phenylalanine, the CDR3 consists of 13 amino acids. Only CDR3 DNA remains: 39 bases, in frame from the first base. Stable Graves' hyperthyroidism was defined as no progression to ophthalmopathy during 18 months of follow-up. The hyperthyroidism patients were between 18 and 65 years old and newly diagnosed, with a disease duration of less than 2 months. The study excluded patients with uncontrolled infections, other autoimmune diseases, pregnancy or lactation. Diagnoses were based on clinical symptoms, serum thyroxine and TRAb, thyroid ultrasound and orbital computed tomography. PBMCs were isolated from roughly 10 ml of fresh peripheral blood by Ficoll-Paque density gradient centrifugation. Total RNA was extracted using Trizol reagent, and RNA quality was assessed on an Agilent 2100 Bioanalyzer.

Note on this clonotype: The antigen it binds to is not known. No base qualities exist here, and no much larger clone lies one base off it.

TCR beta CDR3 regions were amplified from RNA transcripts. The TCR CDR3 was subjected to a first round of RT-PCR using the HTBI primer set and the Qiagen OneStep RT-PCR kit. A second multiplex PCR round built the libraries, followed by size selection and purification. The libraries were sequenced on an Illumina HiSeq2000 using paired-end 100 bp reads. In the original analysis: SOAPnuke was used to process the raw data, removing reads that contained adapters or uncalled bases, had a mean Phred below 15, or lacked an exact match to the constant primer or identifier. COPE v1.2.5 was used to merge high-quality paired reads, and clonotypes were defined as unique nucleotide sequences. MiTCR v1.1 was used to align the clonotypes against IMGT TRBV, TRBD and TRBJ reference segments. Only V-J combinations with frequency above 0.0001, covering 99% to 99.2% of repertoires, were analysed. A TCS score was defined as the ratio between F50 (clonal expansion) and ExV (chaos), using BLOSUM62-based TCRdist between CDR3 peptides within each V-J. Welch's t-statistics and random forest reduced 500 to 650 V-J features to roughly 13, which were used in a naive Bayes classifier (R e1071). TCRdb trimmed the raw reads at Q25, called clones with MiXCR and kept productive beta chains. Rows matching on CDR3 protein sequence are summarized as one entry with the most common DNA and genes. TCRdb, rather than the study authors, made the V and J calls. Across this sample there are approximately 320,000 distinct CDR3 sequences, with approximately 17% seen only once. Of the sample, roughly a third is held by the ten largest clones.

Sequencing used blood. The chain couples TRBV28 to TRBJ1-1, and TRBD1 may be the D gene, going by 6 matching bases. The origin of this receptor is a young man with Graves' hyperthyroidism. The base sequence is TGTGCCAGTAGCCGCGCAGGGGACACTGAAGCTTTCTTT. This codes for CASSRAGDTEAFF.